The 10 T cell receptor beta chains given below trace back to one sample, sequenced in a study of T cell responses to AZD1222 COVID-19 vaccine. Assay used: immunoSEQ multiplex PCR; TCRdb lists only in-frame clones, some missing. The sample has some 200,000 clones, approximately 90% seen once. The sequenced sample was peripheral blood, obtained 28 days after the second AZD1222 dose. Receptors were obtained from an adult who received the AZD1222 COVID-19 vaccine.

V is TRBV28 and J is TRBJ2-1; 11 nucleotides match TRBD2. CDR1 is MDHEN and CDR2 is SYDVKM in the germline V gene. J lost 2 bases, V lost 8 bases, and 26 bases had no gene match. The CDR3 runs 22 residues. In DNA form, the CDR3 reads TGTGCCAGCGGGACAGGGTTGACTAGCGGGATCCCATATACCCCGCCCTACAATGAGCAGTTCTTC. It yields the protein CASGTGLTSGIPYTPPYNEQFF.

The V and J genes are TRBV6-2 or TRBV6-3 and TRBJ2-5, with D unclear. The V end was cut by 0 bases, the J end by 1 base, with 9 bases between. The CDR3 has 15 residues. Germline V lookup: CDR1 MNHEY, CDR2 SVGEGT. The CDR3 loop is CASSYSLESQETQYF. The CDR3 bases are TGTGCCAGCAGTTACTCCTTGGAGAGCCAAGAGACCCAGTACTTC.

The chain links TRBV7-8 to TRBJ1-1; no firm D call. Germline loops: CDR1 SGHVS, CDR2 FQNEAQ. V lost 7 bases and J lost 0, with 12 bases in between. This CDR3 spans 14 amino acids. The CDR3 spells CASTLGPLNTEAFF. CDR3 in DNA: TGTGCCAGCACCCTAGGACCTTTGAACACTGAAGCTTTCTTT.

The V and J genes are TRBV18 and TRBJ2-5; D is unresolved. CDR1 and CDR2 from the germline V gene are KGHSH and LQKENI. This CDR3 has 14 residues. V lost 3 bases and J 2 bases, leaving 10 bases between the germline ends. CDR3: CASSPTLFQETQYF. DNA for the CDR3: TGTGCCAGCTCACCCACACTGTTTCAAGAGACCCAGTACTTC.

The rearrangement links TRBV7-9 to TRBJ2-7; 7 nucleotides align to TRBD2. The germline CDR1 and CDR2 sequences are SEHNR and FQNEAQ (reference sequence). There are 14 residues in the CDR3. V shed 5 bases, J shed 2 bases, and the junction held 6 bases outside the gene matches. CDR3 sequence reads: CASSLTGGTYEQYF. Written as DNA, the CDR3 is TGTGCCAGCAGCCTCACGGGGGGAACCTACGAGCAGTACTTC.

The chain employs TRBV28 and TRBJ2-5; 8 positions agree with TRBD1. The CDR3 length is 16 residues. The J segment lost 3 bases and the V segment lost 0 bases, leaving 6 bases of the junction unmatched. In germline, CDR1 is MDHEN, CDR2 SYDVKM. For the CDR3, the DNA is TGTGCCAGCAGTTTATGGGGGCAGGGGGCCAAAGAGACCCAGTACTTC. Residues: CASSLWGQGAKETQYF.

This clone was seen just once. The chain uses TRBV28 and TRBJ2-5; possible D gene TRBD2, 6 bases. Trimming took 2 bases from V and 4 from J, leaving 14 bases between them. The CDR3 spans 15 residues. Germline assignment: CDR1 MDHEN and CDR2 SYDVKM. CDR3 coding DNA: TGTGCCAGCAGTTTAGCCGGGGGTTTGGGAGAGACCCAGTACTTC. It is translated as CASSLAGGLGETQYF. The variable domain in full, completed from reference TRBV28 and TRBJ2-5, reads DVKVTQSSRYLVKRTGEKVFLECVQDMDHENMFWYRQDPGLGLRLIYFSYDVKMKEKGDIPEGYSVSREKKERFSLILESASTNQTSMYLCASSLAGGLGETQYFGPGTRLLVL.

V is TRBV24-1 and J is TRBJ2-5, with 12 bases lining up with TRBD2. CDR1 KGHDR and CDR2 SFDVKD come from the germline V gene. Unmatched junction bases numbered 3, after V lost 4 bases and J lost 1 base. The CDR3 is made up of 16 amino acids. The CDR3 coding sequence is TGTGCCACCAGTGACTGGACTAGCGGGGCCCAAGAGACCCAGTACTTC. Translated, it gives CATSDWTSGAQETQYF.

This clone was seen a few times. The V gene is TRBV2, the J gene TRBJ2-7; weak D call: TRBD1 (6 bases). This CDR3 is 13 amino acids long. Germline CDR1 is SNHLY and CDR2 is FYNNEI. Trimming pared 6 bases from V and 7 bases from J, leaving 16 bases between. CDR3 amino acids: CASRPRGNPEQYF. Here the CDR3 DNA reads TGTGCCAGCAGACCAAGGGGGAACCCAGAGCAGTACTTC.

J is TRBJ2-1 and V is TRBV6-5; TRBD2 matches 9 bases. The ends lost 6 bases at V and 8 bases at J; junction bases unmatched: 8. Germline V CDR1 and CDR2: MNHEY, SVGAGI. The CDR3 consists of 14 residues. The DNA for the CDR3 is TGTGCCAGCAGGGATAGCGGGAGTAGCTATGAGCAGTTCTTC. Encoded protein: CASRDSGSSYEQFF.